Below, 10 T cell receptor beta chains from the same sample are listed, as sequenced in a study of blood T cell repertoires in COVID-19. Profiling relied on immunoSEQ multiplex PCR, and the TCRdb table lists in-frame clones only, not all of them. Here the sample spans hundreds of thousands of clones, approximately 87% being singletons. The sample was PBMCs or T cells enriched from blood (not recorded which). The receptor source for this set is a woman aged 50 to 65 in a cohort exposed to, infected with or recovered from COVID-19 (not recorded which).

The chain has TRBV29-1 and TRBJ2-5; D is ambiguous. This CDR3 region has 12 residues. The germline CDR1 and CDR2 sequences are SQVTM and ANQGSEA. The V gene lost 3 bases and the J gene lost 4 bases, with 9 bases spanning the gap. The CDR3 coding sequence is TGCAGCGTTGATGACATATCAGAGACCCAGTACTTC. As protein: CSVDDISETQYF.

The chain uses TRBV4-3 and TRBJ1-4; a possible D gene is TRBD1 (6 bases). Germline V gives CDR1 LGHNA, CDR2 YSLEER. The V end was cut by 0 bases, the J end by 7 bases, with 15 bases between. The CDR3 is 16 amino acids. DNA of the CDR3: TGCGCCAGCAGCCAAGAAGGGCCGGGACATATTGAAAAACTGTTTTTT. Its translation: CASSQEGPGHIEKLFF.

This clone was counted only a few times. This chain connects TRBV29-1 to TRBJ1-3; D is uncertain. The CDR3 length is 13 residues. Trimming cost V 6 bases and J 0 bases, with 9 bases left between them. The germline V gene has CDR1 SQVTM and CDR2 ANQGSEA. DNA of the CDR3: TGCAGCGTCTCTACCTACTCTGGAAACACCATATATTTT. Translation gives CSVSTYSGNTIYF.

This chain links TRBV5-5 with TRBJ1-2, with D unclear. From germline, CDR1 is SGHKS and CDR2 YYEKEE (reference sequence). The CDR3 sequence is 14 residues long. V gave up 0 bases and J gave up 4 bases, with 10 bases separating them. As DNA, the CDR3 is TGTGCCAGCAGCTTGGTAGAGGGTGGCTATGGCTACACCTTC. Encoded protein: CASSLVEGGYGYTF.

This chain uses TRBV6-5 with TRBJ2-5; 10 nucleotides match TRBD2. CDR3 size: 13 residues. Per the germline V gene, CDR1 is MNHEY and CDR2 is SVGAGI. The junction had 1 base not matched to a gene; V was cut back by 6 bases and J by 3 bases. In nucleotides, the CDR3 is TGTGCCAGCAGGCTAGCGGGGGAAGAGACCCAGTACTTC. It is translated as CASRLAGEETQYF.

V and J are TRBV2 and TRBJ1-6; unclear D gene. Germline values: CDR1 SNHLY, CDR2 FYNNEI. With 4 bases removed from V and 8 bases from J, the gap between germline ends came to 12 bases. This CDR3 has 14 amino acids. The CDR3 bases are TGTGCCAGCAGTGTAGTCGGGGTTGATTCACCCCTCCACTTT. Amino acids: CASSVVGVDSPLHF.

The rearrangement joins TRBV7-3 to TRBJ1-1; possible D gene TRBD1, 6 bases. The CDR3 is made up of 13 amino acids. Trimming removed 5 bases at V and 1 base at J, with 8 bases between. Germline V gives CDR1 SGHTA, CDR2 FQGTGA. The CDR3 loop reads CASSADRNTEAFF. For the CDR3, the DNA is TGTGCCAGCAGCGCGGACAGGAACACTGAAGCTTTCTTT.

The gene calls are TRBV28 and TRBJ1-1; D gene uncertain. Germline CDR1 and CDR2: MDHEN and SYDVKM. V shed 3 bases and J shed 5 bases, with 16 bases lying between them. This CDR3 comprises 15 residues. The CDR3 loop is CASSLGTSGLTEAFF. CDR3 bases: TGTGCCAGCAGTTTGGGCACGAGCGGGTTAACTGAAGCTTTCTTT.

The chain recombines TRBV9 with TRBJ1-3; D gene uncertain. The CDR3 runs 15 residues. Germline assignment: CDR1 SGDLS and CDR2 YYNGEE. Trimming shortened V by 4 bases and J by 8 bases, and 19 bases separated the two germline ends. In DNA, the CDR3 is TGTGCCAGCAGCCCCCTAGGTCGGGCGAGGGACACCATATATTTT. Amino acids: CASSPLGRARDTIYF. Based on the CDR3 plus reference TRBV9 and TRBJ1-3, the full variable domain is DSGVTQTPKHLITATGQRVTLRCSPRSGDLSVYWYQQSLDQGLQFLIQYYNGEERAKGNILERFSAQQFPDLHSELNLSSLELGDSALYFCASSPLGRARDTIYFGEGSWLTVV.

V and J are TRBV7-9 and TRBJ1-1; D gene uncertain. The CDR3 is made up of 14 amino acids. V lost 5 bases and J 1 base, leaving 11 bases between the germline ends. The germline gives CDR1 SEHNR, CDR2 FQNEAQ (reference sequence). The CDR3 is CASSSSPGNTEAFF. CDR3 nucleotides: TGTGCCAGCAGCAGCTCACCCGGGAACACTGAAGCTTTCTTT.